The 23 T cell receptor beta chains below were found in one sample sequenced in a study of blood T cell repertoires in COVID-19. Sequencing used immunoSEQ multiplex PCR; TCRdb keeps in-frame clones, though not all of them. The data hold around 110,000 clones, with 80% observed a single time. The sample consisted of peripheral blood. These receptors were taken from a man aged 60-69 years with active or convalescent COVID-19.

This chain connects TRBV2 to TRBJ2-1; 11 bases are shared with TRBD2. The trim removed 4 bases at V and 7 bases at J, leaving 6 bases unmatched. CDR1 and CDR2 from the germline V gene are SNHLY and FYNNEI. CDR3 size: 15 residues. The CDR3 nucleotides read TGTGCCAGCAGTGTTGATAGCGGGGGGGGAAATGAGCAGTTCTTC. The encoded protein is CASSVDSGGGNEQFF.

This chain joins TRBV9 and TRBJ1-2; D unclear. CDR1 and CDR2 from the germline V gene are SGDLS and YYNGEE. The CDR3 contains 16 residues. V dropped 3 bases and J dropped 8 bases, with 23 bases sitting between them. Here the CDR3 DNA reads TGTGCCAGCAGCGGGCCCCCGGGTGCGGCAGCGGGCGGCTACACCTTC. It specifies CASSGPPGAAAGGYTF.

This chain connects TRBV10-3 to TRBJ2-2, with TRBD2 as a possible D gene (6 bases). The germline V gene has CDR1 ENHRY and CDR2 SYGVKD. V lost 8 bases and J 7 bases, leaving 17 bases between the germline ends. CDR3 length: 14 residues. The CDR3 reads CAIPRGGRSGELFF. Written as DNA, the CDR3 is TGTGCCATCCCTCGCGGAGGGAGGAGCGGGGAGCTGTTTTTT.

This sequence joins TRBV5-1 and TRBJ2-7; 11 bases are a match to TRBD2. The CDR3 runs to 16 residues. CDR1 SGHRS and CDR2 YFSETQ come from the germline V gene. After removal of 3 bases from V and 2 bases from J, the junction contained 7 bases not matched to a gene. In nucleotides, the CDR3 is TGCGCCAGCAGCTCTGAACTAGCGGGAGTCGCCTACGAGCAGTACTTC. Amino acid sequence: CASSSELAGVAYEQYF.

This clone showed up just once. The chain combines TRBV18 with TRBJ1-1, with 7 bases aligning to TRBD1. Trimming took 4 bases from V and 0 from J; bases not matched to a gene: 2. The CDR3 covers 14 residues. Germline lookup yields CDR1 KGHSH and CDR2 LQKENI. CDR3 DNA sequence: TGTGCCAGCTCACTCGACAGGGTGAACACTGAAGCTTTCTTT. As protein: CASSLDRVNTEAFF.

The chain uses TRBV3-1 (or the pseudogene TRBV3-2) and TRBJ2-7; D possibly corresponds to TRBD1 (6 bases). V was clipped by 4 bases and J by 7 bases, with 20 bases between them. Germline CDR1 reads LGHDT; CDR2 reads YNNKEL (reference sequence). The CDR3 is 15 residues long. CDR3 loop: CASSLAIQQGHEQYF. DNA for the CDR3: TGTGCCAGCAGCCTAGCAATTCAACAGGGACATGAGCAGTACTTC.

The CDR3 nucleotides read TGTGCCAGCTCACTAGGACAGGGAGAGACCCAGTACTTC. Residues: CASSLGQGETQYF. The chain recombines TRBV18 with TRBJ2-5, with TRBD1 matching over 8 bases. Germline V lookup: CDR1 KGHSH, CDR2 LQKENI. The CDR3 is 13 residues long. With V trimmed by 4 bases and J by 4 bases, 2 bases remained unmatched.

V is TRBV5-4 and J is TRBJ2-5, with TRBD1 matching over 10 bases. CDR3 length equals 15 residues. The V gene's germline CDR1 is SGHNT and CDR2 YYREEE (reference sequence). After removal of 2 bases from V and 2 bases from J, the junction contained 3 bases not matched to a gene. The CDR3 sequence is CASSFRDRGQETQYF. CDR3 bases: TGTGCCAGCAGCTTCCGGGACAGGGGTCAAGAGACCCAGTACTTC.

The V and J genes are TRBV7-2 and TRBJ1-2; TRBD1 agrees at 11 bases. Germline V gene lookup returns CDR1 SGHTA and CDR2 FQGNSA. This CDR3 region has 17 residues. V gave up 3 bases and J gave up 3 bases; unmatched junction bases: 9. The CDR3 sequence: CASSLSAGTGGDYGYTF. DNA of the CDR3: TGTGCCAGCAGCTTGTCGGCTGGGACAGGGGGTGACTATGGCTACACCTTC.

This chain uses TRBV6-2 or TRBV6-3 with TRBJ2-2; 11 bases are shared with TRBD2. The ends lost 2 bases at V and 0 bases at J; junction bases unmatched: 5. The CDR3 is made up of 18 amino acids. The V gene's germline CDR1 is MNHEY and CDR2 SVGEGT. This CDR3 reads CASSYGGLAVTNTGELFF. In DNA form, the CDR3 reads TGTGCCAGCAGTTACGGGGGACTAGCGGTTACGAACACCGGGGAGCTGTTTTTT.

V is TRBV10-2 and J is TRBJ2-1, with 7 bases lining up with TRBD2. CDR1 and CDR2 (germline): WSHSY, SAAADI. The CDR3 runs to 22 residues. V lost 3 bases to trimming and J lost 0 bases; unmatched junction nucleotides: 23. CDR3 protein: CASSERSLLAIEPGSSYNEQFF. DNA for the CDR3: TGCGCCAGCAGTGAAAGGTCCTTACTAGCGATAGAACCGGGGAGCTCCTACAATGAGCAGTTCTTC.

The genes are TRBV20-1 and TRBJ2-1, with 7 bases matching TRBD1. CDR3 length: 13 residues. Germline values: CDR1 DFQATT, CDR2 SNEGSKA (reference sequence). V trimming: 3 bases; J trimming: 7 bases; junction bases outside the gene matches: 6. This chain's CDR3 is CSASEGARNEQFF. CDR3 bases: TGCAGTGCTAGTGAGGGGGCGCGTAATGAGCAGTTCTTC.

V and J are TRBV14 and TRBJ2-3; 7 nucleotides line up with TRBD2. The junction had 5 bases not matched to a gene; V was cut back by 6 bases and J by 5 bases. Germline V lookup: CDR1 SGHDN, CDR2 FVKESK. The CDR3 has 13 residues. CDR3 sequence reads: CASRRAGEDTQYF. The CDR3 nucleotides read TGTGCCAGCAGGCGGGCGGGAGAAGATACGCAGTATTTT.

The rearrangement joins TRBV7-9 to TRBJ1-2, with TRBD1 as a possible D gene (5 bases). The germline CDR1 and CDR2 sequences are SEHNR and FQNEAQ (reference sequence). CDR3 length equals 12 residues. V gave up 11 bases and J gave up 4 bases, with 14 bases separating them. This CDR3 reads CAGTGGLYGYTF. The CDR3 DNA reads as TGTGCCGGGACTGGGGGACTCTATGGCTACACCTTC.

The rearrangement links TRBV2 to TRBJ1-4, with D possibly TRBD1 on 5 matching bases. The CDR3 length is 13 residues. Trimming shortened V by 8 bases and J by 7 bases, and 14 bases separated the two germline ends. The germline gives CDR1 SNHLY, CDR2 FYNNEI. CDR3 DNA: TGTGCCAGCTGCATCAGGGATGGTGAAAAACTGTTTTTT. This encodes CASCIRDGEKLFF.

This sequence joins TRBV28 and TRBJ2-3; D perhaps matches TRBD2 (6 bases). Germline CDR1 and CDR2: MDHEN and SYDVKM. The CDR3 spans 15 residues. V was cut by 5 bases and J by 0 bases, with 12 bases left in between. CDR3 region: CASSLARLSTDTQYF. The CDR3 coding sequence is TGTGCCAGCAGTCTAGCGAGACTTAGCACAGATACGCAGTATTTT.

V gene TRBV6-4 combines with J gene TRBJ2-3; D uncertain. There are 15 residues in the CDR3. Germline V CDR1 and CDR2: MRHNA, SNTAGT. V was clipped by 3 bases and J by 6 bases, with 16 bases between them. The chain's CDR3 is CASSEGSVAWDTQYF. The CDR3 DNA follows: TGTGCCAGCAGTGAGGGCTCAGTGGCATGGGATACGCAGTATTTT.

The chain combines TRBV7-9 with TRBJ2-7; 7 bases agree with TRBD1. The CDR3 contains 14 residues. The germline V gene encodes CDR1 SEHNR and CDR2 FQNEAQ (reference sequence). V shed 6 bases, J shed 0 bases, and the junction held 5 bases outside the gene matches. The CDR3 nucleotides are TGTGCCAGCAGTTCGACAGGGAGCTCCTACGAGCAGTACTTC. Amino acid sequence: CASSSTGSSYEQYF.

The chain combines TRBV29-1 with TRBJ2-1, with TRBD2 as a possible D gene (6 bases). Germline V lookup: CDR1 SQVTM, CDR2 ANQGSEA. This CDR3 is 18 amino acids long. The germline V and J ends were trimmed by 5 bases and 0 bases, with 23 bases remaining between them. CDR3 sequence reads: CSVPTRSRKILSYNEQFF. As DNA, the CDR3 is TGCAGCGTTCCGACTAGGTCTCGAAAAATCCTCTCCTACAATGAGCAGTTCTTC.

In this sample, this clone turned up a few times. This chain links TRBV12-3 or TRBV12-4 with TRBJ1-2; 8 nucleotides line up with TRBD1. The junction had 8 bases not matched to a gene; V was cut back by 6 bases and J by 8 bases. The CDR3 length is 13 residues. CDR3 DNA: TGTGCCAGCAGCTCCGGACAGGGCGAGGGCTACACCTTC. Translating gives CASSSGQGEGYTF.

The V gene is TRBV19, the J gene TRBJ1-3, with unresolved D. V shed 1 base and J shed 4 bases, with 14 bases lying between them. The CDR3 covers 16 residues. The germline CDR1 and CDR2 sequences are LNHDA and SQIVND (reference sequence). CDR3 loop: CASSIAPRGPGNTIYF. The CDR3 coding sequence is TGTGCCAGTAGTATAGCCCCGAGAGGGCCAGGAAACACCATATATTTT.

The chain recombines TRBV18 with TRBJ2-4, with 7 bases matching TRBD1. The CDR3 is made up of 16 amino acids. Trimming cost V 2 bases and J 0 bases; bases outside gene matches: 4. Looked up from germline, CDR1 is KGHSH and CDR2 is LQKENI. CDR3 in amino acids: CASSPYSGGAKNIQYF. The CDR3 DNA reads as TGTGCCAGCTCACCATATTCAGGGGGAGCCAAAAACATTCAGTACTTC.

This clone was recorded only once. CDR3 DNA: TGCGCCAGCAGCTTGGCCAGCGGGAGGGAAGAGACCCAGTACTTC. Amino acid sequence: CASSLASGREETQYF. The genes are TRBV5-1 and TRBJ2-5, with 10 bases fitting TRBD2. The length of the CDR3 is 15 residues. Per germline, CDR1 SGHRS and CDR2 YFSETQ. V dropped 0 bases and J dropped 3; count of bases not matched to a gene: 2.